Listed here are 21 T cell receptor beta chains from one sample, sequenced in a study of T-cell memory formation after mild COVID-19. TCRdb processed the 5' RACE reads anew with MiXCR; each CDR3 protein has one entry. Of 200,000 to 300,000 distinct CDR3 sequences in the sample, roughly 9.4% are singletons; the top ten hold 22%. The sequencing sample was made of PBMCs or a T cell subset sorted from them (not recorded which). These receptors were obtained from a man between 18 and 29 years old who had mild COVID-19 (a few samples of this study predate the infection). Cell type and time point are not known.

This clonotype was seen many times. V and J are TRBV12-3 or TRBV12-4 and TRBJ2-5; 7 bases are a match to TRBD2. Trimming at V came to 5 bases and at J to 5 bases, leaving 11 bases not matched to a gene. There are 15 residues in the CDR3. The CDR3 here is CASSPWRGLRETQYF. DNA of the CDR3: TGTGCCAGCAGTCCCTGGCGGGGGTTGAGGGAGACCCAGTACTTC.

The chain joins TRBV10-3 to TRBJ1-2; a possible D gene is TRBD1 (5 bases). Germline lookup yields CDR1 ENHRY and CDR2 SYGVKD. The CDR3 runs 15 residues. V shed 4 bases and J shed 0 bases, with 12 bases lying between them. CDR3 in DNA: TGTGCCATCAGTGGGGACGGACCAACTAACTATGGCTACACCTTC. Protein product: CAISGDGPTNYGYTF.

V gene TRBV6-2 or TRBV6-3 combines with J gene TRBJ2-1, with D possibly being TRBD2 (6 bases). Deletions cut 6 bases from V and 8 bases from J, with 20 bases between. Germline CDR1 and CDR2: MNHEY and SVGEGT. The CDR3 length is 15 residues. The DNA for the CDR3 is TGTGCCAGCAGGGATCCCGGGGGAGTTTCGGATGAGCAGTTCTTC. Its translation is CASRDPGGVSDEQFF.

In nucleotides, the CDR3 is TGTGCCAGCAGCTTGGCCGGTCTATCTGGAAACACCATATATTTT. Protein sequence: CASSLAGLSGNTIYF. This chain uses TRBV5-6 with TRBJ1-3; the D is unclear. V lost 0 bases, J lost 1 base, and 8 bases lay in between. Germline V gene lookup returns CDR1 SGHDT and CDR2 YYEEEE. There are 15 residues in the CDR3.

The CDR3 loop is CASSPSGLRETQYF. The CDR3 DNA reads as TGTGCCAGCAGCCCCTCGGGACTCCGGGAGACCCAGTACTTC. The chain is built from TRBV7-9 and TRBJ2-5; TRBD2 is a possible D gene (6 bases). This CDR3 has 14 amino acids. V shed 5 bases and J shed 5 bases, with 15 bases lying between them. Germline V lookup: CDR1 SEHNR, CDR2 FQNEAQ (reference sequence).

This clonotype was counted between two and nine times. The chain is built from TRBV3-1 and TRBJ1-1; tentative D call: TRBD1 (5 bases). This CDR3 has 15 amino acids. Deletions cut 6 bases from V and 5 bases from J, with 19 bases between. Germline V CDR1 and CDR2: LGHDT, YNNKEL (reference sequence). The CDR3 sequence is CASSASSGTHTEAFF. Written as DNA, the CDR3 is TGTGCCAGCAGTGCTAGTTCCGGGACGCATACTGAAGCTTTCTTT.

The gene calls are TRBV14 and TRBJ2-7, with 9 bases matching TRBD2. J gave up 4 bases and V 3 bases, and 13 bases lay outside the gene matches. Looked up from germline, CDR1 is SGHDN and CDR2 is FVKESK. The CDR3 is 17 amino acids. The CDR3 bases are TGTGCCAGCAGCCACCCGACATCTAGCGGGGTGACGTACGAGCAGTACTTC. Encoded protein: CASSHPTSSGVTYEQYF.

This clonotype was detected many times. The chain uses TRBV24-1 and TRBJ2-1; a possible D gene is TRBD1 (6 bases). Looked up from germline, CDR1 is KGHDR and CDR2 is SFDVKD. The CDR3 has 19 residues. Trimming removed 5 bases from V and 3 bases from J, with 25 bases in between. The CDR3 DNA is TGTGCCACCAGTGGTCCGGGCTACACCACAGGGACCCTCTACAATGAGCAGTTCTTC. Its translation is CATSGPGYTTGTLYNEQFF.

This clonotype was seen only a few times. This chain joins TRBV6-4 and TRBJ2-2; maybe TRBD2 (6 bases). The V gene's germline CDR1 is MRHNA and CDR2 SNTAGT. The V and J ends lost 6 bases and 1 base respectively, with 12 bases between them. CDR3 length: 15 residues. CDR3 DNA sequence: TGTGCCAGCAGAGATGTTAGCGGGAACACCGGGGAGCTGTTTTTT. It is translated as CASRDVSGNTGELFF.

At least ten counts were recorded for this clonotype. This sequence joins TRBV4-3 and TRBJ2-1; TRBD2 aligns across 10 bases. Germline CDR1 is LGHNA and CDR2 is YSLEER. The V and J ends lost 3 bases and 4 bases, in that order; junction bases with no gene match: 3. The CDR3 is made up of 15 amino acids. In DNA, the CDR3 is TGCGCCAGCAGCCAGCTAGCGGGGGAATACAATGAGCAGTTCTTC. It yields the protein CASSQLAGEYNEQFF.

This chain connects TRBV5-1 to TRBJ2-7, with TRBD1 matching over 8 bases. The germline CDR1 and CDR2 sequences are SGHRS and YFSETQ. The CDR3 has 16 amino acids. With V trimmed by 3 bases and J by 0 bases, 8 bases remained unmatched. CDR3 region: CASSSWTGQSSYEQYV. The CDR3 nucleotides are TGCGCCAGCAGCTCGTGGACAGGGCAAAGCTCCTACGAGCAGTACGTC.

The CDR3 region has the DNA TGTGCCAGCAGCTGGGACGGGGGAGGCATTCAGTACTTC. Translation gives CASSWDGGGIQYF. This rearrangement joins TRBV7-3 to TRBJ2-4; maybe TRBD2 (6 bases). Deletions cut 4 bases from V and 9 bases from J, with 13 bases between. Germline values: CDR1 SGHTA, CDR2 FQGTGA. This CDR3 is built from 13 residues.

The chain joins TRBV20-1 to TRBJ1-6, with no clear D. This CDR3 spans 14 amino acids. CDR1 DFQATT and CDR2 SNEGSKA come from the germline V gene (reference sequence). V dropped 1 base and J dropped 11 bases, with 15 bases sitting between them. In DNA form, the CDR3 reads TGCAGTGCTAGAGCGCAGGAGAAGAGAACACCCCTCCACTTT. It is translated as CSARAQEKRTPLHF.

This rearrangement joins TRBV7-2 to TRBJ1-2; D is ambiguous. Germline CDR1 is SGHTA and CDR2 is FQGNSA. Trimming cost V 3 bases and J 2 bases, with 10 bases left between them. This CDR3 is 14 amino acids long. The CDR3 protein is CASSLYTVNYGYTF. The CDR3 DNA is TGTGCCAGCAGCTTGTATACAGTAAACTATGGCTACACCTTC. Together with reference TRBV7-2 and TRBJ1-2, the CDR3 gives the full variable domain: GAGVSQSPSNKVTEKGKDVELRCDPISGHTALYWYRQSLGQGLEFLIYFQGNSAPDKSGLPSDRFSAERTGGSVSTLTIQRTQQEDSAVYLCASSLYTVNYGYTFGSGTRLTVV.

This clonotype was seen at least ten times. The rearrangement uses TRBV29-1 and TRBJ1-5; 9 bases are a match to TRBD1. The V and J ends lost 6 bases and 4 bases, in that order; junction bases with no gene match: 4. This CDR3 comprises 13 residues. Germline CDR1 reads SQVTM; CDR2 reads ANQGSEA. The CDR3 coding sequence is TGCAGCGTGGGGGGACAGGGAAATCAGCCCCAGCATTTT. It is translated as CSVGGQGNQPQHF.

A few counts support this clonotype. The chain combines TRBV10-3 with TRBJ1-1; 8 bases match TRBD1. This CDR3 is 14 amino acids long. V trimming: 6 bases; J trimming: 5 bases; junction bases outside the gene matches: 8. Germline CDR1 reads ENHRY; CDR2 reads SYGVKD. Written as DNA, the CDR3 is TGTGCCATCAGATCGACAGGGGTAATGACTGAAGCTTTCTTT. This translates into CAIRSTGVMTEAFF.

The chain combines TRBV12-3 or TRBV12-4 with TRBJ2-7, with D perhaps matching TRBD1 (6 bases). CDR3 length: 12 residues. Trimming left V 7 bases short and J 2 bases short, with 9 bases between. The CDR3 region has the DNA TGTGCCAGCAACAGGGCGACCTACGAGCAGTACTTC. Amino acids: CASNRATYEQYF.

This chain's CDR3 is CASSQDPKGRQPQHF. In nucleotides, the CDR3 is TGTGCCAGCAGCCAAGATCCCAAGGGCCGTCAGCCCCAGCATTTT. This chain connects TRBV3-1 to TRBJ1-5; D gene uncertain. Germline assignment: CDR1 LGHDT and CDR2 YNNKEL (reference sequence). The CDR3 extends over 15 amino acids. V lost 0 bases and J 6 bases, leaving 12 bases between the germline ends.

This clonotype was seen more than once but under ten times. V and J are TRBV12-3 or TRBV12-4 and TRBJ2-5; 11 positions match TRBD1. V dropped 4 bases and J dropped 4; count of bases not matched to a gene: 8. The CDR3 consists of 16 residues. CDR3 sequence reads: CASSSGDRGWGETQYF. The CDR3 bases are TGTGCCAGCAGTTCCGGGGACAGGGGGTGGGGAGAGACCCAGTACTTC.

This clonotype has more than one count but fewer than ten. The chain has TRBV6-6 and TRBJ2-3; D is undetermined. Germline V lookup: CDR1 MNHNY, CDR2 SVGAGI (reference sequence). Trimming left V 2 bases short and J 6 bases short, with 12 bases between. The CDR3 totals 14 residues. CDR3 in DNA: TGTGCCAGCAGTTACCCTAAGTCACTGGATACGCAGTATTTT. Its protein product is CASSYPKSLDTQYF.

Regarding this clonotype: At one of its ends the junction is not consistent with the germline gene, which may arise from a read error. The chain recombines TRBV5-1 with TRBJ2-7; possibly TRBD1 or TRBD2 for D (5 bases each). Germline V gene sequence: CDR1 SGHRS, CDR2 YFSETQ. This CDR3 comprises 14 residues. The CDR3, as DNA: TGCGCCAGCAGCTCCCGGGACCCATCCTCCGAGCAGTACTTC. Its translation: CASSSRDPSSEQYF. Drawing the rest from reference TRBV5-1 and TRBJ2-7, the complete variable domain is KAGVTQTPRYLIKTRGQQVTLSCSPISGHRSVSWYQQTPGQGLQFLFEYFSETQRNKGNFPGRFSGRQFSNSRSEMNVSTLELGDSALYLCASSSRDPSSEQYFGPGTRLTVT.